This TCR beta chain comes out of a study of blood T cell repertoires in COVID-19. Study details: T cells, B-cell-depleted T cells, or PBMCs provided the cDNA or gDNA that served as material.

The germline CDR1 and CDR2 sequences are LGHNA and YSLEER. J gave up 7 bases and V 0 bases, and 12 bases lay outside the gene matches. The CDR3 length is 18 residues. Original methodology: Estimation of nucleated cell counts relied on the amplification of reference gene primers. TCRdb's copy holds only in-frame clones and misses some; the assay was immunoSEQ multiplex PCR. The V and J calls and the clone size are those of that table, but D and trimming were determined from the DNA. The table lists over 95,000 clones, roughly 79% of them singletons. J is TRBJ1-2 and V is TRBV4-3; the match to TRBD1 covers 12 bases. Sequenced input: peripheral blood. The TCR originated in a human donor in a cohort sampled during active COVID-19. Written as DNA, the CDR3 is TGCGCCAGCAGCCAAGATTTTCCCCCGGGACAGGGGGCGGGTGGCTACACCTTC. Protein: CASSQDFPPGQGAGGYTF.